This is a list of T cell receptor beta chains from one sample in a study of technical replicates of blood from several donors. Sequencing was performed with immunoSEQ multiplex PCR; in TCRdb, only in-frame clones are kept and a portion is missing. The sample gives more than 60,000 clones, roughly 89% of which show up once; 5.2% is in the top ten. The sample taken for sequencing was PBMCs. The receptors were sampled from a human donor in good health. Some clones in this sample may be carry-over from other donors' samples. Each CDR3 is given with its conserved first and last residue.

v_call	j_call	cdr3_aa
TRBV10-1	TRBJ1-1	CASSPSARNTEAFF
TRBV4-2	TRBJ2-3	CASSQGAGEGSDTQYF
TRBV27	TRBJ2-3	CASSPQWGESTDTQYF
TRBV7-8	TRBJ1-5	CASRRGSNQPQHF
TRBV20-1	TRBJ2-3	CSASLRGTQYF
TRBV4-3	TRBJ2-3	CASSTAGKLDTQYF
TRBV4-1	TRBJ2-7	CASSPGALEQYF
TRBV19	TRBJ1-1	CASTEGQTNTEAFF
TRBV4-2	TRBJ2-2	CASSQRGQETGELFF
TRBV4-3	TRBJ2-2	CASSQEAGGDTGELFF
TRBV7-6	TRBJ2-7	CASSPGPGQETYEQYF
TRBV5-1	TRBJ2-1	CASSFSGNEQFF
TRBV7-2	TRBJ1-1	CASSFQGATNTEAFF
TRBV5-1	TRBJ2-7	CASSLGGGPHEQYF
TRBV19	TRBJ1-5	CASSIREDKPQHF
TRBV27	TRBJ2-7	CASSWTGAYEQYF
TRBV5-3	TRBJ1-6	CARSLAGGEGRRGSPLHF
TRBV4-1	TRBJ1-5	CASSQTTGSGNQPQHF
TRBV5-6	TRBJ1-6	CASSYQDTGSPLHF
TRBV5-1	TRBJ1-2	CASSPAGRSDGYTF
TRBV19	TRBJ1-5	CASSLQGGQPQHF
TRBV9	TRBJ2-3	CASSPRAGIGSDTQYF
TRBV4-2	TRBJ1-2	CASSQEEGTVGYTF
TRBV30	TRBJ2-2	CAWNLAVNTGELFF
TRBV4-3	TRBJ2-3	CASSQQLAGVRDTQYF
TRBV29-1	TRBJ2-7	CSVEDGAGDYEQYF
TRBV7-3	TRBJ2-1	CASSLIGGGASNEQFF
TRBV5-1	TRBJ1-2	CASSLGQGISLNYGYTF
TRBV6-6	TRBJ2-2	CASSYRESPGELFF
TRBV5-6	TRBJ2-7	CASSLVLGPPHLEQYF
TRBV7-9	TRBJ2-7	CASSFGDVLTYEQYF
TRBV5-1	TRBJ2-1	CASSSGTSVYNEQFF
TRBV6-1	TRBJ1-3	CASTQGSSGNTIYF
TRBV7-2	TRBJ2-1	CASSLGWLARHNEQFF
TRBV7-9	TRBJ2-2	CASMPGELSTGELFF
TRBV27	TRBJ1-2	CASSFLPDRGLDYGYTF
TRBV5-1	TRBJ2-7	CASSLTGGSSYEQYF
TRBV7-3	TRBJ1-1	CASTPGGAGNTEAFF
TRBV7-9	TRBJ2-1	CASSLTGGNEQFF
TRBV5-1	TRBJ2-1	CASSLSGDLYNEQFF
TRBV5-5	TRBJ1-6	CASRDRGSSPLHF
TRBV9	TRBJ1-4	CASSVVENEKLFF
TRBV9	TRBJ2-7	CASSGGPPYEQYF
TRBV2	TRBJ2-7	CASSELAGVTYEQYF
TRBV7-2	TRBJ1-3	CASSFFPGVSGNTIYF
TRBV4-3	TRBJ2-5	CASSQDLGLDARGAQYF
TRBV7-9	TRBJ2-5	CASSSQETQYF
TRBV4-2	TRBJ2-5	CASSQEGLEQETQYF
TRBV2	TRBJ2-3	CASSESGGARDTQYF
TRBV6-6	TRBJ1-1	CAEASQINTEAFF
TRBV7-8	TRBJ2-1	CASSFIAGSNNEQFF
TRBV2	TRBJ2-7	CASSETGTAAYEQYF
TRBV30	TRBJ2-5	CAWSVQLSQYF
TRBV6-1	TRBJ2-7	CASSEASSRYEQYF
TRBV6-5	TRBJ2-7	CASSYTAGTGGEQYF
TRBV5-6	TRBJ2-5	CASSGLAGGPRETQYF
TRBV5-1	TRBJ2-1	CASSPISREQFF
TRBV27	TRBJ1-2	CASSLQGWNNYGYTF
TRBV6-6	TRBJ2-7	CASSYPDREGYEQYF